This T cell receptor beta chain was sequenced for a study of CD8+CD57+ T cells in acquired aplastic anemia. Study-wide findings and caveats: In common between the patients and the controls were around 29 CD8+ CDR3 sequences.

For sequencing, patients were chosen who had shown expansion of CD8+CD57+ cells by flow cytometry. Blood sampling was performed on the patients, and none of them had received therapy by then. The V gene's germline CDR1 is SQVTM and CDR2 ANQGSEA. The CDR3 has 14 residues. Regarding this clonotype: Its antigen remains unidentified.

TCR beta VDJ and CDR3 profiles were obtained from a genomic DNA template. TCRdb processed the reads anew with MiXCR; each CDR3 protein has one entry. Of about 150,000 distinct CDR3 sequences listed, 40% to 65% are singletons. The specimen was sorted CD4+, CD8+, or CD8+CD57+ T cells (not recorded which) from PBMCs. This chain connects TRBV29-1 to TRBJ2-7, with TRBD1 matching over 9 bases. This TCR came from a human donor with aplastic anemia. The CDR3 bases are TGCAGTGCTAGACAACTACAGGGGGCATACGAGCAGTACTTC. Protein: CSARQLQGAYEQYF.